This T cell receptor (beta chain) was captured in a study of Graves' ophthalmopathy and Graves' hyperthyroidism. Study outcomes and limitations: The blood repertoire also included most expanded thyroid clonotypes above 0.001 frequency. Researchers report that a 13-signature model separated ophthalmopathy from stable hyperthyroidism, posting less than 90% sensitivity and about 80% specificity.

Amplification targeted the TCR beta CDR3 regions, with RNA transcripts as the source material. First-round RT-PCR with HTBI primers preceded a second-round multiplex PCR. TCRdb re-derived calls from the multiplex PCR reads in MiXCR, one entry per CDR3 protein. The profile shows almost 400,000 distinct CDR3 sequences, 15% to 20% of them singletons. This clonotype was counted ten times or more. Its antigen is not identified. Ophthalmopathy in the donors was of moderate-to-severe activity, with CAS ≥3, NOSPECS ≥4 and duration under 3 months. PBMCs came from about 10 ml of fresh peripheral blood. Specimen: peripheral blood. This clonotype originated in a woman aged 18 to 35 with Graves' ophthalmopathy.

In DNA form, the CDR3 reads TGTGCCAGCAGTTTGGGTAGTGTCGTGGGCAATCAGCCCCAGCATTTT. It codes for CASSLGSVVGNQPQHF. The V call is TRBV28, the J call TRBJ1-5; D is undetermined. The CDR3 has 16 amino acids. Germline V gene data show CDR1 as MDHEN and CDR2 as SYDVKM. Trimming shortened V by 3 bases and J by 2 bases, and 14 bases separated the two germline ends.